This is a list of T cell receptor beta chains from one sample in a study of somatic mutations in cytotoxic T cells in rheumatoid arthritis. Method: immunoSEQ multiplex PCR; TCRdb's copy keeps in-frame clones and lacks some. The sample contains about 10,000 clones, under 95% of which appear only once. The specimen sequenced was CD8+ T cells sorted from blood. All receptors come from a woman in her late teens or twenties with rheumatoid arthritis. Each CDR3 is given with its conserved first and last residue. The D gene is left open where the match is weak. Clone size is given for some rows only: seen once, a few or many times, or a class if the clone is expanded.

D gene: .
J gene: TRBJ2-3
V gene: TRBV27
clone size: .
CDR3 protein: CASRGAVISTDTQYF
CDR3 DNA: TGTGCCAGCCGAGGAGCGGTTATTAGCACAGATACGCAGTATTTT

D gene: TRBD2
J gene: TRBJ2-7
V gene: TRBV28
clone size: .
CDR3 protein: CASGQGLAGWTYEQYF
CDR3 DNA: TGTGCCAGCGGACAGGGACTAGCGGGATGGACCTACGAGCAGTACTTC

D gene: TRBD1
J gene: TRBJ1-2
V gene: TRBV7-8
clone size: .
CDR3 protein: CASSFMTGLRVNYGYTF
CDR3 DNA: TGTGCCAGCAGCTTCATGACAGGGTTAAGGGTTAACTATGGCTACACCTTC

D gene: TRBD1
J gene: TRBJ1-2
V gene: TRBV29-1
clone size: once
CDR3 protein: CSVGFPTGGYGYTF
CDR3 DNA: TGCAGCGTTGGATTCCCAACAGGGGGCTATGGCTACACCTTC

D gene: .
J gene: TRBJ1-2
V gene: TRBV19
clone size: .
CDR3 protein: CASSEWRSPGYGYTF
CDR3 DNA: TGTGCCAGTAGTGAGTGGCGTTCTCCGGGCTATGGCTACACCTTC

D gene: TRBD1
J gene: TRBJ2-2
V gene: TRBV5-1
clone size: .
CDR3 protein: CASSSPRDRGWNTGELFF
CDR3 DNA: TGCGCCAGCAGCTCCCCCCGGGACAGAGGCTGGAACACCGGGGAGCTGTTTTTT

D gene: TRBD2
J gene: TRBJ2-3
V gene: TRBV9
clone size: .
CDR3 protein: CASSAGGRDTQYF
CDR3 DNA: TGTGCCAGCTCGGCGGGGGGGAGGGATACGCAGTATTTT

D gene: .
J gene: TRBJ2-2
V gene: TRBV5-1
clone size: .
CDR3 protein: CASSQSQGLARPGELFF
CDR3 DNA: TGCGCCAGCAGCCAATCCCAGGGGCTAGCCAGGCCCGGGGAGCTGTTTTTT

D gene: .
J gene: TRBJ1-4
V gene: TRBV27
clone size: .
CDR3 protein: CASSFSATNEKLFF
CDR3 DNA: TGTGCCAGCAGTTTTTCAGCAACTAATGAAAAACTGTTTTTT

D gene: TRBD2
J gene: TRBJ2-1
V gene: TRBV14
clone size: once
CDR3 protein: CASSEGLAGGPYNEQFF
CDR3 DNA: TGTGCCAGCAGCGAGGGACTAGCGGGGGGTCCCTACAATGAGCAGTTCTTC

D gene: TRBD1
J gene: TRBJ1-2
V gene: TRBV19
clone size: .
CDR3 protein: CASSISRGQDRAFRYGYTF
CDR3 DNA: TGTGCCAGTAGTATTTCACGTGGTCAAGACAGGGCGTTTCGCTATGGCTACACCTTC

D gene: TRBD2
J gene: TRBJ2-7
V gene: TRBV4-1
clone size: once
CDR3 protein: CASSYRAGGLAGYEQYF
CDR3 DNA: TGCGCCAGCAGCTATCGTGCGGGAGGGCTAGCGGGATACGAGCAGTACTTC

D gene: TRBD1
J gene: TRBJ2-7
V gene: TRBV4-1
clone size: .
CDR3 protein: CASSQDSLSGTVTYEQYF
CDR3 DNA: TGCGCCAGCAGCCAAGATTCTCTTTCCGGGACAGTAACCTACGAGCAGTACTTC

D gene: TRBD2
J gene: TRBJ2-3
V gene: TRBV19
clone size: .
CDR3 protein: CAISEGTSRNTDTQYF
CDR3 DNA: TGTGCCATCTCAGAAGGGACTAGCCGAAACACAGATACGCAGTATTTT

D gene: .
J gene: TRBJ1-2
V gene: TRBV6-7
clone size: .
CDR3 protein: CASNQGLYGYTF
CDR3 DNA: TGTGCCAGCAACCAGGGTTTATATGGCTACACCTTC

D gene: .
J gene: TRBJ2-1
V gene: TRBV7-8
clone size: .
CDR3 protein: CASSLAWGGPYNEQFF
CDR3 DNA: TGTGCCAGCAGCTTAGCGTGGGGGGGGCCCTACAATGAGCAGTTCTTC

D gene: .
J gene: TRBJ1-2
V gene: TRBV2
clone size: .
CDR3 protein: CASIDGLLGYTF
CDR3 DNA: TGTGCCAGCATCGACGGACTTCTCGGCTACACCTTC

D gene: .
J gene: TRBJ2-1
V gene: TRBV2
clone size: .
CDR3 protein: CASSDNGGYNEQFF
CDR3 DNA: TGTGCCAGCAGTGACAACGGGGGATACAATGAGCAGTTCTTC

D gene: TRBD1
J gene: TRBJ1-2
V gene: TRBV29-1
clone size: .
CDR3 protein: CSVEEEQGAGYGYTF
CDR3 DNA: TGCAGCGTTGAAGAAGAACAGGGGGCGGGCTATGGCTACACCTTC

D gene: .
J gene: TRBJ2-1
V gene: TRBV29-1
clone size: .
CDR3 protein: CSGVQGSYNEQFF
CDR3 DNA: TGCAGCGGGGTACAGGGAAGCTACAATGAGCAGTTCTTC

D gene: .
J gene: TRBJ2-3
V gene: TRBV9
clone size: .
CDR3 protein: CASSPRTAPLDTQYF
CDR3 DNA: TGTGCCAGCAGCCCCCGGACAGCCCCCCTGGATACGCAGTATTTT

D gene: TRBD1
J gene: TRBJ2-2
V gene: TRBV4-1
clone size: .
CDR3 protein: CASSPPKGAGGLFF
CDR3 DNA: TGCGCCAGCAGCCCTCCCAAGGGGGCAGGGGGACTGTTTTTT

D gene: .
J gene: TRBJ1-2
V gene: TRBV9
clone size: .
CDR3 protein: CASSPPGGRAYGYTF
CDR3 DNA: TGTGCCAGCAGCCCCCCTGGGGGCCGTGCCTATGGCTACACCTTC

D gene: .
J gene: TRBJ1-1
V gene: TRBV4-1
clone size: .
CDR3 protein: CASSGNPGKTAFF
CDR3 DNA: TGCGCCAGCAGCGGTAATCCAGGGAAAACAGCTTTCTTT

D gene: .
J gene: TRBJ2-3
V gene: TRBV27
clone size: once
CDR3 protein: CASSLTGGKQGLADTQYF
CDR3 DNA: TGTGCCAGCAGTTTAACGGGGGGAAAACAGGGATTAGCAGATACGCAGTATTTT

D gene: .
J gene: TRBJ2-1
V gene: TRBV7-3
clone size: .
CDR3 protein: CASSLGLAGSYNEQFF
CDR3 DNA: TGTGCCAGCAGCTTAGGGCTAGCCGGTTCCTACAATGAGCAGTTCTTC

D gene: TRBD1
J gene: TRBJ2-2
V gene: TRBV19
clone size: .
CDR3 protein: CASSIEVKAGGTGELFF
CDR3 DNA: TGTGCCAGTAGTATAGAGGTTAAGGCAGGGGGAACCGGGGAGCTGTTTTTT

D gene: .
J gene: TRBJ2-1
V gene: TRBV12-5
clone size: .
CDR3 protein: CASGIRRAEGNEQFF
CDR3 DNA: TGTGCTAGTGGAATCAGAAGGGCCGAGGGCAATGAGCAGTTCTTC

D gene: .
J gene: TRBJ2-3
V gene: TRBV4-2
clone size: .
CDR3 protein: CASSLPDSIDHATDSMPFTDTQYF
CDR3 DNA: TGTGCCAGCAGCCTTCCGGACAGCATAGACCATGCTACAGATAGCATGCCTTTCACAGATACGCAGTATTTT

D gene: .
J gene: TRBJ2-7
V gene: TRBV11-2
clone size: .
CDR3 protein: CASSSTVLAYEQYF
CDR3 DNA: TGTGCCAGCAGCTCGACAGTGTTAGCCTACGAGCAGTACTTC

D gene: TRBD2
J gene: TRBJ2-1
V gene: TRBV4-1
clone size: once
CDR3 protein: CASSQGGRLAGLNEQFF
CDR3 DNA: TGCGCCAGCAGCCAAGGGGGGAGACTAGCGGGACTAAATGAGCAGTTCTTC

D gene: TRBD2
J gene: TRBJ2-5
V gene: TRBV7-9
clone size: .
CDR3 protein: CASSSLSGRETQYF
CDR3 DNA: TGTGCCAGCAGCTCCCTTAGCGGGAGAGAGACCCAGTACTTC

D gene: TRBD1
J gene: TRBJ2-2
V gene: TRBV7-9
clone size: .
CDR3 protein: CASTLPGGEASGELFF
CDR3 DNA: TGTGCCAGCACTCTACCAGGGGGCGAAGCTTCCGGGGAGCTGTTTTTT

D gene: .
J gene: TRBJ2-1
V gene: TRBV19
clone size: .
CDR3 protein: CASSEGGGPSSYNEQFF
CDR3 DNA: TGTGCCAGTAGTGAGGGAGGGGGTCCCAGCTCCTACAATGAGCAGTTCTTC

D gene: .
J gene: TRBJ1-1
V gene: TRBV29-1
clone size: .
CDR3 protein: CSVPDWNTEAFF
CDR3 DNA: TGCAGCGTTCCTGACTGGAACACTGAAGCTTTCTTT

D gene: .
J gene: TRBJ1-2
V gene: TRBV10-3
clone size: .
CDR3 protein: CAIPGGGRGNGYTF
CDR3 DNA: TGTGCCATCCCCGGTGGGGGGAGAGGGAATGGCTACACCTTC

D gene: .
J gene: TRBJ2-7
V gene: TRBV6-6
clone size: .
CDR3 protein: CASSYSFTYEQYF
CDR3 DNA: TGTGCCAGCAGTTACTCGTTCACCTACGAGCAGTACTTC

D gene: TRBD2
J gene: TRBJ2-3
V gene: TRBV25-1
clone size: .
CDR3 protein: CASSSGREGDTQYF
CDR3 DNA: TGTGCCAGCAGCAGCGGGAGGGAAGGAGATACGCAGTATTTT

D gene: .
J gene: TRBJ2-7
V gene: TRBV4-2
clone size: .
CDR3 protein: CASSQDWGPAYEQYF
CDR3 DNA: TGTGCCAGCAGCCAAGACTGGGGGCCGGCCTACGAGCAGTACTTC

D gene: TRBD1
J gene: TRBJ2-7
V gene: TRBV19
clone size: .
CDR3 protein: CASSPGTGGYEQYF
CDR3 DNA: TGTGCCAGTAGTCCCGGGACAGGGGGCTACGAGCAGTACTTC

D gene: TRBD1
J gene: TRBJ1-5
V gene: TRBV18
clone size: .
CDR3 protein: CASSPGQGGFSGNQPQHF
CDR3 DNA: TGTGCCAGCTCACCCGGACAGGGGGGATTTTCCGGCAATCAGCCCCAGCATTTT